The T cell receptor beta chain under discussion was sequenced for a study of blood T cell repertoires in COVID-19. Study-level background: In each case, the material was cDNA or gDNA derived from T cells, B-cell-depleted T cells, or PBMCs.

In the authors' workflow: Amplifying reference gene primers gave estimates of nucleated cell counts. The repertoire was sequenced with immunoSEQ multiplex PCR; TCRdb's copy has only in-frame clones and lacks some. V and J calls and clone size are given by that table; D and trimming were obtained from the DNA. The repertoire holds about 280,000 clones, with about nine tenths as singletons. The germline gives CDR1 MNHEY, CDR2 SMNVEV (reference sequence). Deletions cut 5 bases from V and 0 bases from J, with 7 bases between. The CDR3 is made up of 13 amino acids. The receptor was derived from a woman aged 55-75 years who had recovered from COVID-19. V is TRBV27 and J is TRBJ1-2; D is uncertain. What was sequenced was PBMCs or T cells enriched from blood (not recorded which). Written as DNA, the CDR3 is TGTGCCAGCAGTACAGATCCTAACTATGGCTACACCTTC. Its translation is CASSTDPNYGYTF.